This T cell receptor (beta chain) was observed in a study of T cells in Graves' hyperthyroidism and ophthalmopathy. This clonotype has at least ten counts. Its target is unknown. Template material for amplifying TCR beta CDR3 regions consisted of RNA transcripts. In the first-round RT-PCR of the TCR CDR3, the HTBI primer set was used. Via MiXCR, TCRdb re-called the multiplex PCR reads, giving one row per CDR3 protein. The sample carries more than 500,000 distinct CDR3 sequences, over 12% recorded once. Cells are PBMCs isolated from 9 to 10 ml of fresh blood. V was clipped by 5 bases and J by 5 bases; unmatched bases: 5. The CDR3 runs to 14 residues. General study results and limits: Prediction of ophthalmopathy progression came a median 6.5 months pre-onset.

This sequence originates from a woman aged 35 to 49 with Graves' ophthalmopathy. Sequences were obtained from blood. The rearrangement joins TRBV12-3 or TRBV12-4 to TRBJ2-5; TRBD1 matches at 10 bases. CDR3 in DNA: TGTGCCAGCAGTCGGGACAGGGGATCGGAGACCCAGTACTTC. It is translated as CASSRDRGSETQYF.